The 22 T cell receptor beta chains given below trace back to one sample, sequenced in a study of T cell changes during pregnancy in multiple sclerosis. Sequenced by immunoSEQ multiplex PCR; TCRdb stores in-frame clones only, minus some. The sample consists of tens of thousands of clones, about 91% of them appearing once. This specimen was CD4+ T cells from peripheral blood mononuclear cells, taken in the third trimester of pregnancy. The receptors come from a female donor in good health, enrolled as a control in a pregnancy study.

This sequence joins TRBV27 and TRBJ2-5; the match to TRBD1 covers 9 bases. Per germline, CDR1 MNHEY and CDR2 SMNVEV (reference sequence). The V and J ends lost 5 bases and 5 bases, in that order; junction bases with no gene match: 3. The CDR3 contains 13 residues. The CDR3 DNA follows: TGTGCCAGCAGTGAAGGACAGGGGGAGACCCAGTACTTC. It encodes CASSEGQGETQYF.

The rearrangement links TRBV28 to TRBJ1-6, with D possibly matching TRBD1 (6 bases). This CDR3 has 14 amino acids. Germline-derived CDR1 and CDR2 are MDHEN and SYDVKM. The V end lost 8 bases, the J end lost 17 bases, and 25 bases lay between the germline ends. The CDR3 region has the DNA TGTGCCAGCGGCGACCTAGGGGGGGCGGAGGGATTCCACTTT. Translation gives CASGDLGGAEGFHF.

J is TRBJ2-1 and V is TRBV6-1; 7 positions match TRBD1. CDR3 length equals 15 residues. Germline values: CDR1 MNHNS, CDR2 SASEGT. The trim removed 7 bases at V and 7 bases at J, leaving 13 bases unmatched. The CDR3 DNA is TGTGCCAGCACCCGCGGACAGGAGCTTACTAATGAGCAGTTCTTC. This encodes CASTRGQELTNEQFF.

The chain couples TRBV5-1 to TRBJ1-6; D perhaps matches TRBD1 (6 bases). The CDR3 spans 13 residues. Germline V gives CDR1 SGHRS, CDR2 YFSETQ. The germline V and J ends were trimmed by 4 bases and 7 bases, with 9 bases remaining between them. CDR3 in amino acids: CASSAGANSPLHF. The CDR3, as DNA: TGCGCCAGCAGCGCGGGGGCGAATTCACCCCTCCACTTT. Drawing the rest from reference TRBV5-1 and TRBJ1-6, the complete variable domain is KAGVTQTPRYLIKTRGQQVTLSCSPISGHRSVSWYQQTPGQGLQFLFEYFSETQRNKGNFPGRFSGRQFSNSRSEMNVSTLELGDSALYLCASSAGANSPLHFGNGTRLTVT.

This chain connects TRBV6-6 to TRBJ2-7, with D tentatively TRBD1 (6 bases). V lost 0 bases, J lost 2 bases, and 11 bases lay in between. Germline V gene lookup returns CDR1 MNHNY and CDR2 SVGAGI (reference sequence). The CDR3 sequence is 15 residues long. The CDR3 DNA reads TGTGCCAGCAGTTACTCAGCCAGGGGAGCCTACGAGCAGTACTTC. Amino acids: CASSYSARGAYEQYF.

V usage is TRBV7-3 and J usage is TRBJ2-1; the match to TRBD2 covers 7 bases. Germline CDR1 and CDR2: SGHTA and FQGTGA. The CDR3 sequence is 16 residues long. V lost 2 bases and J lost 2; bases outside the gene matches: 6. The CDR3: CASSLPGAGAYNEQFF. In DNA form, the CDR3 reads TGTGCCAGCAGCTTACCTGGGGCGGGGGCCTACAATGAGCAGTTCTTC.

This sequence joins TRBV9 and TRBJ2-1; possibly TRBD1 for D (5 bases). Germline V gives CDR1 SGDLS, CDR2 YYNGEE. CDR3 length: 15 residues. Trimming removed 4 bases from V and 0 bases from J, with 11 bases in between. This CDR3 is CASSPDSLSYNEQFF. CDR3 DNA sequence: TGTGCCAGCAGCCCAGACAGCCTCTCCTACAATGAGCAGTTCTTC. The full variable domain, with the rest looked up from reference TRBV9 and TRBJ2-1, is DSGVTQTPKHLITATGQRVTLRCSPRSGDLSVYWYQQSLDQGLQFLIQYYNGEERAKGNILERFSAQQFPDLHSELNLSSLELGDSALYFCASSPDSLSYNEQFFGPGTRLTVL.

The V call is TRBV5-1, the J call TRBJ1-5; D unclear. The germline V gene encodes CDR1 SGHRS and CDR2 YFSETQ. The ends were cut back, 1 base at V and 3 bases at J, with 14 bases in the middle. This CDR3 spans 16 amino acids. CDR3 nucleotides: TGCGCCAGCAGCTTGACGGGTCCAGGACTCAATCAGCCCCAGCATTTT. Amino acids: CASSLTGPGLNQPQHF.

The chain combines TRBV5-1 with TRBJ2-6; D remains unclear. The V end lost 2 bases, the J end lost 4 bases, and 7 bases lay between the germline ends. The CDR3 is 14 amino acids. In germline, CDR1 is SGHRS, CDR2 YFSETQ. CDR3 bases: TGCGCCAGCAGCTTACAGTGGGGGGCCAACGTCCTGACTTTC. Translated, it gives CASSLQWGANVLTF.

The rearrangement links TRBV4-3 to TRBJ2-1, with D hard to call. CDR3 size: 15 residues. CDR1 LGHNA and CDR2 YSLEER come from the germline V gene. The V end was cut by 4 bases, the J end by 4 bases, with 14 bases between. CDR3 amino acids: CASSPTEPHYNEQFF. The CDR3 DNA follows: TGCGCCAGCAGCCCGACGGAGCCCCATTACAATGAGCAGTTCTTC.

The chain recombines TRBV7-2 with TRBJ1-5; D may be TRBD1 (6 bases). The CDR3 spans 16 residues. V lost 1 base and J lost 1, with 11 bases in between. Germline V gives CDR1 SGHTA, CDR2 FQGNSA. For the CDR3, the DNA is TGTGCCAGCAGCTTAGGAGGACAGTCGAGCAATCAGCCCCAGCATTTT. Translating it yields CASSLGGQSSNQPQHF.

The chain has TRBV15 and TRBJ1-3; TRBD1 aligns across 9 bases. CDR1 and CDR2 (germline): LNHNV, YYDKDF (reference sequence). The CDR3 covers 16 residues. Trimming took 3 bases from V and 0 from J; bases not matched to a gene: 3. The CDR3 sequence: CATSRETGGSGNTIYF. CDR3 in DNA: TGTGCCACCAGCAGGGAGACAGGGGGCTCTGGAAACACCATATATTTT.

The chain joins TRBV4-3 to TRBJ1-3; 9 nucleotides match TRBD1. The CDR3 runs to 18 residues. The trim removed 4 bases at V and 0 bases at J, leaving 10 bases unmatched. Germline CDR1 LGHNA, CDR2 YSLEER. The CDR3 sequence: CASSRITGGRTSGNTIYF. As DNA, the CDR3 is TGCGCCAGCAGCCGTATCACAGGGGGCCGTACCTCTGGAAACACCATATATTTT.

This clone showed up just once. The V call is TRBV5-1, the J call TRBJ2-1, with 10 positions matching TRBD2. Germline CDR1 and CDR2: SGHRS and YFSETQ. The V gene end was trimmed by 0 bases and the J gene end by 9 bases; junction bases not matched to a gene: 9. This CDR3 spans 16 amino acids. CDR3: CASSLDPAGGISEQFF. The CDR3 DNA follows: TGCGCCAGCAGCTTGGATCCAGCGGGGGGGATCAGTGAGCAGTTCTTC.

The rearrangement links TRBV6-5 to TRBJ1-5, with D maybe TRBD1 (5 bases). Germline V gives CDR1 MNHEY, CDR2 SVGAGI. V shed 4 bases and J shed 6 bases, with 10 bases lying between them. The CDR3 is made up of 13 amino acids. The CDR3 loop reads CASSSQGGQPQHF. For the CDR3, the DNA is TGTGCCAGCAGTTCTCAGGGTGGTCAGCCCCAGCATTTT.

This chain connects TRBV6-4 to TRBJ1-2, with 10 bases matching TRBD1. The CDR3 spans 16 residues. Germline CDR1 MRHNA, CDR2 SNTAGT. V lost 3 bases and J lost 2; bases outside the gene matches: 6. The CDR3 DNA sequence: TGTGCCAGCAGTGAGACCGGACAGGGGGTAAACTATGGCTACACCTTC. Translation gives CASSETGQGVNYGYTF.

CDR3 region: CASSFDDRGRNTEAFF. CDR3 coding DNA: TGTGCCAGCAGTTTCGATGACAGGGGGCGAAACACTGAAGCTTTCTTT. The chain combines TRBV27 with TRBJ1-1; TRBD1 aligns across 10 bases. Germline V gene sequence: CDR1 MNHEY, CDR2 SMNVEV (reference sequence). With 3 bases clipped from V and 2 bases from J, the junction kept 6 bases outside the gene matches. This CDR3 spans 16 amino acids.

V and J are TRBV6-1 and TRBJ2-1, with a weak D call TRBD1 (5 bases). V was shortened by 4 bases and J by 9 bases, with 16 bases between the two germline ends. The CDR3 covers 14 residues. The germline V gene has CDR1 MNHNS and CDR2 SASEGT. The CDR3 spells CASSGAPGIGEQFF. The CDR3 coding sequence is TGTGCCAGCAGTGGGGCCCCAGGGATCGGTGAGCAGTTCTTC.

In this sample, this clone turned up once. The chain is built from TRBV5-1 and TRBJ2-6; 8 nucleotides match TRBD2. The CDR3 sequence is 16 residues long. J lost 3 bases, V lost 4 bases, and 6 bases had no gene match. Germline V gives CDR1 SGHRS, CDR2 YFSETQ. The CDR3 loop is CASSPSGGGGANVLTF. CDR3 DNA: TGCGCCAGCAGCCCCAGCGGGGGTGGTGGGGCCAACGTCCTGACTTTC.

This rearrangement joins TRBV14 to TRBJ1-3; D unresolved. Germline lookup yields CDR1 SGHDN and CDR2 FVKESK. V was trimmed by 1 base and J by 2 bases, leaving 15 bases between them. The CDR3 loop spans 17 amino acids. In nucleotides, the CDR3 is TGTGCCAGCAGCCAAGTTGAGGGAGTAGTCCCTGGAAACACCATATATTTT. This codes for CASSQVEGVVPGNTIYF. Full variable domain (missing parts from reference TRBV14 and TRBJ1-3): EAGVTQFPSHSVIEKGQTVTLRCDPISGHDNLYWYRRVMGKEIKFLLHFVKESKQDESGMPNNRFLAERTGGTYSTLKVQPAELEDSGVYFCASSQVEGVVPGNTIYFGEGSWLTVV.

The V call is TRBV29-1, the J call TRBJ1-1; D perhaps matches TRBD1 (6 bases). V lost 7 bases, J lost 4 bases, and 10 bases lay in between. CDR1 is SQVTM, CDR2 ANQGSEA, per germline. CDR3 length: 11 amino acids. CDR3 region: CSATQGTEAFF. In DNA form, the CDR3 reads TGCAGCGCGACACAGGGCACTGAAGCTTTCTTT. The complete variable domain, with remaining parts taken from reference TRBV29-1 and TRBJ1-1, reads SAVISQKPSRDICQRGTSLTIQCQVDSQVTMMFWYRQQPGQSLTLIATANQGSEATYESGFVIDKFPISRPNLTFSTLTVSNMSPEDSSIYLCSATQGTEAFFGQGTRLTVV.

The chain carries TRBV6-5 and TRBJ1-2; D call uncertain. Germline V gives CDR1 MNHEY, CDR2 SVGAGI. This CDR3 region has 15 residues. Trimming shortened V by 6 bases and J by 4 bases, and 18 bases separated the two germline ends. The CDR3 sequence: CASRVGLASGYGYTF. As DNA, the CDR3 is TGTGCCAGCAGGGTAGGACTTGCTTCCGGCTATGGCTACACCTTC.